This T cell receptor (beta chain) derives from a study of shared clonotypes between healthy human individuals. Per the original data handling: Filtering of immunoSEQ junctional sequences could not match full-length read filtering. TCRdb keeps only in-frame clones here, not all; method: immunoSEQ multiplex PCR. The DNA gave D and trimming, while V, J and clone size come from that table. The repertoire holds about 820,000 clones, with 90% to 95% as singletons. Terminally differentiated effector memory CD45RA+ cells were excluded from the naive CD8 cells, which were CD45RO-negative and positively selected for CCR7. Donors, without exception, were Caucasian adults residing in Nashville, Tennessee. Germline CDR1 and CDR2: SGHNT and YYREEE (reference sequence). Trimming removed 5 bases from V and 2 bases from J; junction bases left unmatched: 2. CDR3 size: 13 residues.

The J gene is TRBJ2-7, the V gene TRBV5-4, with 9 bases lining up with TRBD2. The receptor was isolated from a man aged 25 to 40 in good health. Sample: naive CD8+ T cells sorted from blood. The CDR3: CASRSSGTYEQYF. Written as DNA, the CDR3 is TGTGCCAGCAGGTCTAGCGGGACCTACGAGCAGTACTTC.